This T cell receptor beta chain was sequenced for a study of siplizumab effects on memory and regulatory T cells. Using immunoSEQ multiplex PCR, the repertoire was profiled, and TCRdb retains in-frame clones only, with some absent. Of more than 85,000 clones in the sample, 92% were seen once. The CDR3 covers 12 residues. V lost 1 base and J 7 bases, leaving 7 bases between the germline ends. Germline lookup yields CDR1 SGHVS and CDR2 FQNEAQ. Broader study findings: Unstimulated naive T cells seemed to show more diversity than memory cells did, and they also seemed to be among the major contributors to the alloresponse.

Worth noting for this clone: Its antigen is undetermined.

This chain joins TRBV7-8 and TRBJ2-5; D not resolved. This clonotype was obtained from a human donor in good health. Sequenced material: Tregs sorted from blood. CDR3 DNA: TGTGCCAGCAGCTTAGTTCCTGGGACCCAGTACTTC. Protein: CASSLVPGTQYF.